This TCR beta chain was sequenced during a study of T cell responses to AZD1222 COVID-19 vaccine. Study-wide points: After the peak T cell response, and only then, were repertoires sampled.

Measured with immunoSEQ multiplex PCR; TCRdb has only the in-frame clones, and not every one. The table lists approximately 75,000 clones, 90% of them singletons. A word on this clone: Its cognate antigen is unknown.

CDR1 SGDLS and CDR2 YYNGEE come from the germline V gene. The germline V and J ends were trimmed by 2 bases and 4 bases, with 16 bases remaining between them. The CDR3 consists of 16 residues. This sequence was found in an adult who received the AZD1222 COVID-19 vaccine. This sample comprised peripheral blood, obtained 28 days after the second AZD1222 dose. The rearrangement joins TRBV9 to TRBJ1-3; D not resolved. CDR3 bases: TGTGCCAGCAGCGTCGAGGGAAGAACACAAGGAAACACCATATATTTT. It encodes CASSVEGRTQGNTIYF.